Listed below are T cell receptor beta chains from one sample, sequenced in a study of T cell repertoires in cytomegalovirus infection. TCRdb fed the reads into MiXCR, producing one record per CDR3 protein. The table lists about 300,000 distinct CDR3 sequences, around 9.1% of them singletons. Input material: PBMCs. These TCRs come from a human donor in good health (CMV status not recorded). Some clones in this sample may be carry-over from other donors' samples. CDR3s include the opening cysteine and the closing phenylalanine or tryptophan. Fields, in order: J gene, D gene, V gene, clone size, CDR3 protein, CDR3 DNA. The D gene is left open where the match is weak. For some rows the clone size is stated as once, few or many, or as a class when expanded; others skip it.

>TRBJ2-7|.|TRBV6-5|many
CASSYTGYEQYF
TGTGCCAGCAGTTATACAGGCTACGAGCAGTACTTC
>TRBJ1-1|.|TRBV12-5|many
CASGAPGPQTGNTEAFF
TGTGCTAGTGGGGCCCCCGGGCCCCAGACCGGGAACACTGAAGCTTTCTTT
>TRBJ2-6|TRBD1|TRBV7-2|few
CASSRTGGGGANVLTF
TGTGCCAGCAGCAGGACAGGCGGCGGAGGGGCCAACGTCCTGACTTTC
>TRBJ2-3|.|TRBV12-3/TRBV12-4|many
CASSLPVTDTQYF
TGTGCCAGCAGTTTACCGGTTACAGATACGCAGTATTTT
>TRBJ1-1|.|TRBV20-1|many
CSARHTEAFF
TGCAGTGCTAGGCACACTGAAGCTTTCTTT
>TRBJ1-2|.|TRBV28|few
CASSYQGEWGYTF
TGTGCCAGCAGTTATCAGGGTGAATGGGGCTACACCTTC
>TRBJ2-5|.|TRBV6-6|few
CASSYSKGTQYF
TGTGCCAGCAGTTACTCGAAGGGGACCCAGTACTTC
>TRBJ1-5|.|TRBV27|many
CASSQYATGGVQPQHF
TGTGCCAGCAGCCAATACGCGACAGGAGGGGTACAGCCCCAGCATTTT
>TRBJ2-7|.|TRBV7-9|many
CASSLIGWYAGEEDEQYF
TGTGCCAGCAGCTTAATCGGTTGGTACGCAGGGGAAGAAGACGAGCAGTACTTC
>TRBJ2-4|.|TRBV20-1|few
CSASGGGGVWAGRNIQYF
TGCAGTGCTAGTGGGGGCGGAGGGGTTTGGGCAGGTCGAAACATTCAGTACTTC
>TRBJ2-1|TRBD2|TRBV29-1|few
CSVQRSGANEQFF
TGCAGCGTCCAAAGAAGCGGGGCCAATGAGCAGTTCTTC
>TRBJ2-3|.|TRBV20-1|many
CSARYGAKPPDTQYF
TGCAGTGCTAGATATGGGGCGAAGCCCCCAGATACGCAGTATTTT
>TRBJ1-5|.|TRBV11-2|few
CASSQDNYSNQPQHF
TGTGCCAGCAGCCAGGACAACTATAGCAATCAGCCCCAGCATTTT
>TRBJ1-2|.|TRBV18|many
CASSPPSSSNYGYTF
TGTGCCAGCTCACCACCCTCCAGTTCTAACTATGGCTACACCTTC
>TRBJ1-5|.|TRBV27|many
CASSSRGGDQPQHF
TGTGCCAGCAGTTCCAGGGGAGGGGATCAGCCCCAGCATTTT
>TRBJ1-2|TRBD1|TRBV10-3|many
CAISRDRERYGYTF
TGTGCCATCAGTCGGGACAGGGAACGCTATGGCTACACCTTC
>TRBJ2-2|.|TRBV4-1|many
CASSQVPGPGELFF
TGCGCCAGCAGCCAAGTCCCGGGCCCCGGGGAGCTGTTTTTT
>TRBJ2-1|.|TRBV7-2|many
CASSRGGLGSNEQFF
TGTGCCAGCAGCCGAGGCGGGCTAGGGAGCAATGAGCAGTTCTTC
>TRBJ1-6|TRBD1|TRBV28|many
CASSLSQGARGSPLHF
TGTGCCAGCAGTTTATCTCAGGGGGCTCGCGGTTCACCCCTCCACTTT
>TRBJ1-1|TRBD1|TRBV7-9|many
CASSVATGLDTEAFF
TGTGCCAGCAGCGTCGCGACAGGGCTAGACACTGAAGCTTTCTTT
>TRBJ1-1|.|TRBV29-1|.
CSVYLGTEAFF
TGCAGCGTGTACCTGGGGACTGAAGCTTTCTTT
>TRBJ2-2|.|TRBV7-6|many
CASSRGTEGSTGELFF
TGTGCCAGCAGCCGGGGGACGGAGGGGTCCACCGGGGAGCTGTTTTTT
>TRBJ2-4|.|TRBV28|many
CASTFSSRGSNIQYF
TGTGCCAGCACCTTTTCGAGTAGGGGGAGTAACATTCAGTACTTC
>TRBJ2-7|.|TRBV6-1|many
CASSEFSLPRSYEQYF
TGTGCCAGCAGTGAATTCTCCTTGCCAAGGAGCTACGAGCAGTACTTC
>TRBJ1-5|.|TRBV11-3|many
CASSSGREGLGWGNQPQHF
TGTGCCAGCAGCTCGGGCCGGGAAGGGCTGGGATGGGGCAATCAGCCCCAGCATTTT
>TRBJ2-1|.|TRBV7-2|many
CASSWGLLSSYNEQFF
TGTGCCAGCAGCTGGGGTCTTCTGAGCTCCTACAATGAGCAGTTCTTC
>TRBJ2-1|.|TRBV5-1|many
CASSLAAGISPNEQFF
TGCGCCAGCAGCTTGGCGGCAGGGATCAGCCCTAATGAGCAGTTCTTC
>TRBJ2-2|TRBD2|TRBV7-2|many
CASPPRRGGSAGELFF
TGTGCCAGCCCCCCCAGGCGGGGGGGCTCGGCCGGGGAGCTGTTTTTT
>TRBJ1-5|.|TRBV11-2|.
CAGSTGPNQPQHF
TGTGCCGGCAGCACCGGACCGAATCAGCCCCAGCATTTT
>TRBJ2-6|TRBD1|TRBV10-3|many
CAISYSGTGGAGANVLTF
TGTGCCATCAGTTATTCAGGGACAGGGGGCGCTGGGGCCAACGTCCTGACTTTC
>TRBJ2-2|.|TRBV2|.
CASSEGLELFF
TGTGCCAGCAGTGAGGGGTTGGAGCTGTTTTTT
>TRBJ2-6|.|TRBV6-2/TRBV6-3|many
CASSQRQPNAMGHSGANVLTF
TGTGCCAGCAGTCAACGACAGCCTAATGCGATGGGGCACTCTGGGGCCAACGTCCTGACTTTC
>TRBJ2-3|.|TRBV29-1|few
CSVLDYAAQYF
TGCAGCGTTCTGGACTACGCGGCGCAGTATTTT
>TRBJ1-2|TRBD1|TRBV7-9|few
CASSFVDRGYGYTF
TGTGCCAGCAGCTTCGTGGACAGGGGCTATGGCTACACCTTC
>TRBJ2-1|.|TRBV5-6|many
CASSYAGVSYNEQFF
TGTGCCAGCAGCTACGCAGGGGTCTCCTACAATGAGCAGTTCTTC
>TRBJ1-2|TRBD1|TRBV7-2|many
CASVLGGQGYGYTF
TGTGCCAGCGTCCTTGGGGGACAGGGTTATGGCTACACCTTC
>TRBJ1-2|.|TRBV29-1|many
CSVVKLGNYGYTF
TGCAGCGTTGTCAAGCTCGGGAACTATGGCTACACCTTC
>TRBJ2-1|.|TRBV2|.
CASPLKGAKLNNEQFF
TGTGCCAGTCCCCTCAAAGGGGCAAAGTTGAACAATGAGCAGTTCTTC
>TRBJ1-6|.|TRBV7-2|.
CASSFRGAENSPLHF
TGTGCCAGCAGCTTCAGAGGGGCGGAAAATTCACCCCTCCACTTT
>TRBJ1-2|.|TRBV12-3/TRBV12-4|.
CASSLSPGTNGYTF
TGTGCCAGCAGTTTGTCCCCGGGTACAAATGGCTACACCTTC
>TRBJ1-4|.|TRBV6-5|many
CASSYREYNEKLFF
TGTGCCAGCAGTTACAGAGAGTATAATGAAAAACTGTTTTTT